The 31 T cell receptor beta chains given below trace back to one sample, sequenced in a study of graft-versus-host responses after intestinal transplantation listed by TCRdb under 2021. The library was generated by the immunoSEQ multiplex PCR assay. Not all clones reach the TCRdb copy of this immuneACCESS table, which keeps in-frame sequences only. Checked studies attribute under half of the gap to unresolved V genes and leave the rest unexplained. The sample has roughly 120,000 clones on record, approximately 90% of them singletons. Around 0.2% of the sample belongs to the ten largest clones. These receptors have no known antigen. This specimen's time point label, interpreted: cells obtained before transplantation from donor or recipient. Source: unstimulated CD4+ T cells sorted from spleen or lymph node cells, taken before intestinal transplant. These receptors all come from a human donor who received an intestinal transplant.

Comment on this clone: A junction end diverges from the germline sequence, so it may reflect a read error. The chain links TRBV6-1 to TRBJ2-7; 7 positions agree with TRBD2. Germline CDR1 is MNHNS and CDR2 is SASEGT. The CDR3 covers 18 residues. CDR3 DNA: TGTGCCAGCCGTGAATCCCTCCTGAATCGGGAGGAAACTTACGAGCAGTACTTC. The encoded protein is CASRESLLNREETYEQYF.

The CDR3, as DNA: TGTGCCAGCAGTCTAGCGGGGTCCACAGATACGCAGTATTTT. This sequence encodes CASSLAGSTDTQYF. V gene TRBV6-1 combines with J gene TRBJ2-3; 9 bases fit TRBD2. The germline CDR1 and CDR2 sequences are MNHNS and SASEGT. V trimming: 5 bases; J trimming: 2 bases; junction bases outside the gene matches: 2. The CDR3 sequence is 14 residues long.

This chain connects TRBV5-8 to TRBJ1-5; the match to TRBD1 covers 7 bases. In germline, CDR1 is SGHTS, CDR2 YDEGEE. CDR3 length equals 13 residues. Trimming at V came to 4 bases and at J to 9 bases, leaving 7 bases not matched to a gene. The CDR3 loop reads CASSPDRDRPQHF. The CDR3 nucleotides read TGTGCCAGCAGCCCCGACAGGGACCGGCCCCAGCATTTT. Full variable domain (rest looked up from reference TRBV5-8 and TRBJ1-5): EAGVTQSPTHLIKTRGQQATLRCSPISGHTSVYWYQQALGLGLQFLLWYDEGEERNRGNFPPRFSGRQFPNYSSELNVNALELEDSALYLCASSPDRDRPQHFGDGTRLSIL.

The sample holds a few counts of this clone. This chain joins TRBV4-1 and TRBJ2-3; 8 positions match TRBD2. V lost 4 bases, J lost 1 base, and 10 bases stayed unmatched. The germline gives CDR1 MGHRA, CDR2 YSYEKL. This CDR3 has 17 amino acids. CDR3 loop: CASSLRSGRGGTDTQYF. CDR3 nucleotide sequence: TGCGCCAGCAGCCTTAGAAGCGGGAGAGGAGGCACAGATACGCAGTATTTT.

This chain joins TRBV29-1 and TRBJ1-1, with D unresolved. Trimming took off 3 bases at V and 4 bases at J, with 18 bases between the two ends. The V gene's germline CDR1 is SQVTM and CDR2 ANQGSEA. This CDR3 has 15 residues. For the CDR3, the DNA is TGCAGCGTTGAGGTGTCTCGGGTTTTCGCCACTGAAGCTTTCTTT. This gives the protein CSVEVSRVFATEAFF.

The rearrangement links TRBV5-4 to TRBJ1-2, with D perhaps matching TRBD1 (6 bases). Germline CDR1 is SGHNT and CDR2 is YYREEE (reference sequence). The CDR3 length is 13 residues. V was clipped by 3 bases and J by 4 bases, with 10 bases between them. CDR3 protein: CASSSDSAYGYTF. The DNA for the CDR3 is TGTGCCAGCAGCTCGGACAGTGCCTATGGCTACACCTTC.

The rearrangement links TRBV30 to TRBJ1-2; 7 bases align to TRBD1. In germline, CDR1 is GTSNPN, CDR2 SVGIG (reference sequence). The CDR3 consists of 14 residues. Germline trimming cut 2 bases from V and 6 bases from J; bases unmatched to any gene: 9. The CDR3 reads CAWSSYTGAHGYTF. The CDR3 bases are TGTGCCTGGAGTTCATATACAGGGGCGCATGGCTACACCTTC.

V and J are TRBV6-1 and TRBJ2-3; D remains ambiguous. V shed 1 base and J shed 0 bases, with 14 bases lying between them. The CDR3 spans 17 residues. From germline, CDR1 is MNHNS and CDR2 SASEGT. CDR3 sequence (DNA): TGTGCCAGCAGTGAAGGGGTCAGACTGTTAAGCACAGATACGCAGTATTTT. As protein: CASSEGVRLLSTDTQYF.

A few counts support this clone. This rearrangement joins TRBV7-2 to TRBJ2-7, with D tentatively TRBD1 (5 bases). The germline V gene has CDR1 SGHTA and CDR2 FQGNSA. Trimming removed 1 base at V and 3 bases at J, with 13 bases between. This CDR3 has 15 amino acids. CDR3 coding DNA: TGTGCCAGCAGCTTAGGGGCAGGGTCCTACTACGAGCAGTACTTC. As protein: CASSLGAGSYYEQYF.

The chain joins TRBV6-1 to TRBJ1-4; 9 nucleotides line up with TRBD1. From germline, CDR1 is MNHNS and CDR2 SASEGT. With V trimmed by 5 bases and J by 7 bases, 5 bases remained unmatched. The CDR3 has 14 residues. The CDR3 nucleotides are TGTGCCAGCAGTTCGACAGGGGGTGGTGAAAAACTGTTTTTT. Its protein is CASSSTGGGEKLFF.

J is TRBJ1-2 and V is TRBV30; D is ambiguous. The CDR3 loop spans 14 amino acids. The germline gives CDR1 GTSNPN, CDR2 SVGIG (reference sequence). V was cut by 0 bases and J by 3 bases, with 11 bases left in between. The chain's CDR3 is CAWSVGVGDYGYTF. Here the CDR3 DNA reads TGTGCCTGGAGTGTCGGGGTGGGTGACTATGGCTACACCTTC.

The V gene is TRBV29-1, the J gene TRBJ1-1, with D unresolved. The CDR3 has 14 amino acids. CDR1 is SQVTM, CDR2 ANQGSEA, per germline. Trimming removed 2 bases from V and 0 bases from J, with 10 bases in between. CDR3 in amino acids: CSVESGSLNTEAFF. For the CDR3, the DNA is TGCAGCGTTGAATCTGGCAGTTTGAACACTGAAGCTTTCTTT.

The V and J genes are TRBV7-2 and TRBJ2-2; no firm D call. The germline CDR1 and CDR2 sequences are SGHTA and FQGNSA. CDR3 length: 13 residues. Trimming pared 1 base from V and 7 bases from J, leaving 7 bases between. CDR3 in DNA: TGTGCCAGCAGCTTAGGGCCGGGCGGGGAGCTGTTTTTT. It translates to CASSLGPGGELFF.

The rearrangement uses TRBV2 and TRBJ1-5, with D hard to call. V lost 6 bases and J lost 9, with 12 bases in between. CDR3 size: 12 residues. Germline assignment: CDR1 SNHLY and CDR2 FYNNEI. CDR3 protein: CASSLTEGPQHF. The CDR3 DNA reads TGTGCCAGCAGCCTTACAGAAGGGCCCCAGCATTTT.

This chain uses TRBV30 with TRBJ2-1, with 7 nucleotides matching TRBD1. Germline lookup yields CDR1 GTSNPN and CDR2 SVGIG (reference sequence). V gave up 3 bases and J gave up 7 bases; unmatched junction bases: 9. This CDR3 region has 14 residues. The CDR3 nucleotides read TGTGCCTGGAGAGTAGGGGGCTTTTGGAATGAGCAGTTCTTC. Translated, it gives CAWRVGGFWNEQFF. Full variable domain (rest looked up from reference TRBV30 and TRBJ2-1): SQTIHQWPATLVQPVGSPLSLECTVEGTSNPNLYWYRQAAGRGLQLLFYSVGIGQISSEVPQNLSASRPQDRQFILSSKKLLLSDSGFYLCAWRVGGFWNEQFFGPGTRLTVL.

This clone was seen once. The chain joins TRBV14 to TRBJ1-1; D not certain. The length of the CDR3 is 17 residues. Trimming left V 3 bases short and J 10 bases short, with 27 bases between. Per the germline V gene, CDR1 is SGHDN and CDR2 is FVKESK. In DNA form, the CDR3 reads TGTGCCAGCAGCCAGGCCGAGGATCGAGGAGGAACATACGGAGCTTTCTTT. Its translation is CASSQAEDRGGTYGAFF.

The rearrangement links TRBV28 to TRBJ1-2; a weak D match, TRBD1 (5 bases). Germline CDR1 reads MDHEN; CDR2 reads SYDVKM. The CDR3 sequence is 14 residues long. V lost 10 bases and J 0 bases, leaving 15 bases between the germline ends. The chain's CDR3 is CAIIPGHSNYGYTF. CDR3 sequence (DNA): TGTGCCATCATCCCCGGACATTCTAACTATGGCTACACCTTC.

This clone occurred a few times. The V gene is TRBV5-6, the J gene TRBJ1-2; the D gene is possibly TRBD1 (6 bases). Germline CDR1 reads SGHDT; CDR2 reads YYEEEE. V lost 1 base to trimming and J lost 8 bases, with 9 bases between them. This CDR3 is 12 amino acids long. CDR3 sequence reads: CASSLTGKGYTF. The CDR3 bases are TGTGCCAGCAGCTTGACAGGGAAAGGCTACACCTTC.

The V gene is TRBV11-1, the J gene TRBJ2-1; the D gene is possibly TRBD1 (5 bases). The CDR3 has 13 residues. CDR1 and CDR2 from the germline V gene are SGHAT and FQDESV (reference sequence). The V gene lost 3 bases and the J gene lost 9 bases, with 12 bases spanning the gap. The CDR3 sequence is CASSFTRDSEQFF. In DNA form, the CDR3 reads TGTGCCAGCAGCTTTACACGAGACAGTGAGCAGTTCTTC.

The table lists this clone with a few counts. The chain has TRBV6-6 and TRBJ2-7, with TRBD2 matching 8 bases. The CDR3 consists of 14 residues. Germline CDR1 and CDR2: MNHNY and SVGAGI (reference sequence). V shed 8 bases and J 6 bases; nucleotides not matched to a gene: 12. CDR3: CASGLGGLVSEQYF. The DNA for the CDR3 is TGTGCCAGCGGGTTAGGGGGACTAGTCTCCGAGCAGTACTTC.

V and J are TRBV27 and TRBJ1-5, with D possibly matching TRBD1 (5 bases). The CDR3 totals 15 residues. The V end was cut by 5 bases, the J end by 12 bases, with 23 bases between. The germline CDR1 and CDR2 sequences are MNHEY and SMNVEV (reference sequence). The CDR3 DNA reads TGTGCCAGCAGTCTCTCTTATAGTGCAGGGATACTCCAGCATTTT. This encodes CASSLSYSAGILQHF.

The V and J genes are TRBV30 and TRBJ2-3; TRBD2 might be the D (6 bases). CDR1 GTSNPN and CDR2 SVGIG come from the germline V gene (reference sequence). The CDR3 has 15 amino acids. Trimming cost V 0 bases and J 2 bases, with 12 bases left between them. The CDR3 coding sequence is TGTGCCTGGAGTGTCCGCGGGGTTTACACAGATACGCAGTATTTT. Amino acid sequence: CAWSVRGVYTDTQYF.

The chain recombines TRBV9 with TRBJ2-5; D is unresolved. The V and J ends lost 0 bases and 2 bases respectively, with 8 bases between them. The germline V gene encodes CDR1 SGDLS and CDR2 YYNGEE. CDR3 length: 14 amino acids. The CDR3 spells CASSVGSRQETQYF. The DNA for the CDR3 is TGTGCCAGCAGCGTAGGTTCTAGGCAAGAGACCCAGTACTTC.

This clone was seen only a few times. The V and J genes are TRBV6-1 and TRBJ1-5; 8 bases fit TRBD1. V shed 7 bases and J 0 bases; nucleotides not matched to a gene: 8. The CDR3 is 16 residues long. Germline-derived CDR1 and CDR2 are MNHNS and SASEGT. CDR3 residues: CASIDRGQSSNQPQHF. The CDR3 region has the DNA TGTGCCAGCATTGACAGGGGTCAATCTAGCAATCAGCCCCAGCATTTT.

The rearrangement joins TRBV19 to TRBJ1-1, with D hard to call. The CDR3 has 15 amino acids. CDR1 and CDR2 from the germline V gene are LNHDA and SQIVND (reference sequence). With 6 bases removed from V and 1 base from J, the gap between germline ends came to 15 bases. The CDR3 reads CASRAPGPTNTEAFF. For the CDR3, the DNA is TGTGCCAGTAGGGCCCCGGGTCCTACGAACACTGAAGCTTTCTTT.

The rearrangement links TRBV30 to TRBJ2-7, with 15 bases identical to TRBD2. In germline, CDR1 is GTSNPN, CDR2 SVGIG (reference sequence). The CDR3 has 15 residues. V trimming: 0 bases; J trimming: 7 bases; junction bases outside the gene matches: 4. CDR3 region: CAWSVRTSGRVEQYF. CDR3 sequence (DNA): TGTGCCTGGAGTGTTCGGACTAGCGGGAGGGTGGAGCAGTACTTC.

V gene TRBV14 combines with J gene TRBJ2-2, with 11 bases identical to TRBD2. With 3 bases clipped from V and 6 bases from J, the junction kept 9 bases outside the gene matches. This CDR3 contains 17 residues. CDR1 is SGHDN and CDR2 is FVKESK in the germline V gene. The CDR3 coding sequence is TGTGCCAGCAGCCAGGAAGTACTAGCGGGAGATCCCGGGGAGCTGTTTTTT. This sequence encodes CASSQEVLAGDPGELFF. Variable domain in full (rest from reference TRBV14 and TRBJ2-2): EAGVTQFPSHSVIEKGQTVTLRCDPISGHDNLYWYRRVMGKEIKFLLHFVKESKQDESGMPNNRFLAERTGGTYSTLKVQPAELEDSGVYFCASSQEVLAGDPGELFFGEGSRLTVL.

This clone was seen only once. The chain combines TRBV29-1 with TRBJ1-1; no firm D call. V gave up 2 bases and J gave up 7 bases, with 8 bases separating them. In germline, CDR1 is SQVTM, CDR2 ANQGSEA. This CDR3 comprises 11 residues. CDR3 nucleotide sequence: TGCAGCGTTGAAAATGTTATTGAAGCTTTCTTT. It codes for CSVENVIEAFF.

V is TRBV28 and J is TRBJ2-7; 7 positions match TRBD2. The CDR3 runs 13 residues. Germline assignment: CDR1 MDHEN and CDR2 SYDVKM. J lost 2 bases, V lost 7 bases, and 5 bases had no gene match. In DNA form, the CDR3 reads TGTGCCAGCACCAGACTAGCCGCCTACGAGCAGTACTTC. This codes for CASTRLAAYEQYF.

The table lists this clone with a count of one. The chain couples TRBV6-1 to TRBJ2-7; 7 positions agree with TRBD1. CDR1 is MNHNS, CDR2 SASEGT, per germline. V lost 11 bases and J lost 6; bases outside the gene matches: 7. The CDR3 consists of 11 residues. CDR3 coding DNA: TGTGCCGCCCAGACAGGGCTCGAGCAGTACTTC. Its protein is CAAQTGLEQYF.

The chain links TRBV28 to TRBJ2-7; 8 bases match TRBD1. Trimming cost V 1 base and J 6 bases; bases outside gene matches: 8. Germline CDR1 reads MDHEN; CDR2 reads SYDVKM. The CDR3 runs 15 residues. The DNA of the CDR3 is TGTGCCAGCAGTTTATATGGCAGGGGGCTTGTCGAGCAGTACTTC. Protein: CASSLYGRGLVEQYF. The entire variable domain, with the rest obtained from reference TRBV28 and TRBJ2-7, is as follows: DVKVTQSSRYLVKRTGEKVFLECVQDMDHENMFWYRQDPGLGLRLIYFSYDVKMKEKGDIPEGYSVSREKKERFSLILESASTNQTSMYLCASSLYGRGLVEQYFGPGTRLTVT.